Below, 19 T cell receptor beta chains from the same sample are listed, as sequenced in a study of T cell responses to AZD1222 COVID-19 vaccine. The data were produced by immunoSEQ multiplex PCR, yet TCRdb's version contains in-frame clones alone and is incomplete. Counted here are over 65,000 clones, roughly nine tenths occurring once; the ten biggest clones make up around 6.7%. Sequenced here: peripheral blood, sampled on day 0 of AZD1222 vaccination. The receptors were sampled from an adult in good health.

The J gene is TRBJ1-5, the V gene TRBV28; D perhaps matches TRBD1 (5 bases). V dropped 2 bases and J dropped 10 bases, with 15 bases sitting between them. Germline assignment: CDR1 MDHEN and CDR2 SYDVKM. The CDR3 contains 14 residues. This CDR3 is CASSLIEGPRPQHF. The DNA for the CDR3 is TGTGCCAGCAGTTTAATCGAGGGACCACGACCCCAGCATTTT. Looking up the rest from reference TRBV28 and TRBJ1-5 gives the full variable domain: DVKVTQSSRYLVKRTGEKVFLECVQDMDHENMFWYRQDPGLGLRLIYFSYDVKMKEKGDIPEGYSVSREKKERFSLILESASTNQTSMYLCASSLIEGPRPQHFGDGTRLSIL.

The chain recombines TRBV27 with TRBJ1-2; TRBD1 aligns across 8 bases. The CDR3 loop spans 14 amino acids. Germline-derived CDR1 and CDR2 are MNHEY and SMNVEV (reference sequence). V lost 4 bases, J lost 4 bases, and 5 bases stayed unmatched. The CDR3 loop reads CASSSGQGRYGYTF. For the CDR3, the DNA is TGTGCCAGCAGTTCAGGACAGGGACGCTATGGCTACACCTTC.

This sequence joins TRBV9 and TRBJ1-6; tentative D call: TRBD1 (5 bases). Deletions cut 4 bases from V and 5 bases from J, with 10 bases between. Germline CDR1 reads SGDLS; CDR2 reads YYNGEE. The length of the CDR3 is 14 residues. The CDR3 sequence: CASSSRGDNSPLHF. The CDR3 bases are TGTGCCAGCAGCTCCCGAGGGGATAATTCACCCCTCCACTTT.

In regard to this clone: The junction departs from the called germline gene at one end, perhaps through a read error. The V call is TRBV6-5, the J call TRBJ2-7; D assignment may be TRBD1 or TRBD2 (5 bases each). The CDR3 loop spans 15 amino acids. Looked up from germline, CDR1 is MNHEY and CDR2 is SVGAGI. CDR3 nucleotides: TGTGCCAGCAGATACACCGGGACGGCCTCCCACGAGCAGTACTTC. This encodes CASRYTGTASHEQYF.

The J gene is TRBJ1-4, the V gene TRBV14; D remains ambiguous. This CDR3 spans 13 amino acids. V lost 3 bases and J lost 6, with 8 bases in between. Germline CDR1 reads SGHDN; CDR2 reads FVKESK. CDR3 sequence: CASSHPWDEKLFF. CDR3 coding DNA: TGTGCCAGCAGCCATCCATGGGATGAAAAACTGTTTTTT.

The V and J genes are TRBV7-2 and TRBJ2-1; D uncertain. Germline values: CDR1 SGHTA, CDR2 FQGNSA. This CDR3 region has 12 residues. V lost 5 bases and J lost 10, with 12 bases in between. The chain's CDR3 is CASSPARVEQFF. DNA of the CDR3: TGTGCCAGCAGCCCCGCTAGAGTCGAGCAGTTCTTC.

The chain links TRBV25-1 to TRBJ1-3, with D unclear. The CDR3 spans 13 residues. V shed 10 bases and J shed 0 bases, with 10 bases lying between them. Germline V gene sequence: CDR1 MGHDK, CDR2 SYGVNS. CDR3 protein: CATPDSSGNTIYF. CDR3 nucleotides: TGTGCCACCCCGGACTCCTCTGGAAACACCATATATTTT.

The CDR3 spells CASSGFTSGGDTQYF. CDR3 DNA sequence: TGTGCCAGCAGTGGATTTACATCGGGGGGAGATACGCAGTATTTT. The J gene is TRBJ2-3, the V gene TRBV6-4; 7 bases agree with TRBD2. The CDR3 consists of 15 residues. Germline loops: CDR1 MRHNA, CDR2 SNTAGT. Trimming cost V 4 bases and J 5 bases; bases outside gene matches: 9.

The CDR3 loop is CASNSGGRGRTEAFF. For the CDR3, the DNA is TGTGCCAGTAATAGTGGGGGGAGGGGAAGGACTGAAGCTTTCTTT. The V and J genes are TRBV19 and TRBJ1-1, with a tentative D call TRBD1 (5 bases). The germline V and J ends were trimmed by 7 bases and 5 bases, with 20 bases remaining between them. The CDR3 is made up of 15 amino acids. The germline CDR1 and CDR2 sequences are LNHDA and SQIVND (reference sequence).

This sequence joins TRBV19 and TRBJ1-5; tentative D call: TRBD1 (5 bases). The CDR3 consists of 16 residues. Germline CDR1 reads LNHDA; CDR2 reads SQIVND (reference sequence). Trimming took off 10 bases at V and 9 bases at J, with 28 bases between the two ends. The CDR3 nucleotides read TGTGCCACTCAGGCTACAAAGCGGACACAAAAGCCGCCCCAGCATTTT. Its translation: CATQATKRTQKPPQHF.

This clone occurred once. This CDR3 reads CASSPRQGTNYGYTF. The CDR3 nucleotides are TGTGCCAGCAGCCCCAGACAGGGGACTAACTATGGCTACACCTTC. The chain couples TRBV9 to TRBJ1-2; 8 nucleotides match TRBD1. CDR3 size: 15 residues. The trim removed 4 bases at V and 0 bases at J, leaving 5 bases unmatched. CDR1 is SGDLS, CDR2 YYNGEE, per germline.

The rearrangement uses TRBV3-1 (or the pseudogene TRBV3-2) and TRBJ1-3, with 10 bases that match TRBD1. There are 16 residues in the CDR3. V lost 4 bases and J lost 2; bases outside the gene matches: 5. Germline V gene sequence: CDR1 LGHDT, CDR2 YNNKEL (reference sequence). In nucleotides, the CDR3 is TGTGCCAGCAGCCGAGCGGGACAGGGGACTGGAAACACCATATATTTT. It translates to CASSRAGQGTGNTIYF.

The chain is built from TRBV12-1 and TRBJ1-5. TRBV12-1 is flagged as a pseudogene. This CDR3 is built from 13 residues. This CDR3 is CASMLRVNQPQHF. CDR3 bases: TGTGCCAGCATGCTTAGGGTCAATCAGCCCCAGCATTTT.

J is TRBJ2-5 and V is TRBV28; either TRBD1 or TRBD2 may fit D (5 bases each). The V gene's germline CDR1 is MDHEN and CDR2 SYDVKM. Trimming took off 6 bases at V and 5 bases at J, with 19 bases between the two ends. The CDR3 is 15 residues long. CDR3 protein: CASRRRGFGTETQYF. The CDR3 nucleotides are TGTGCCAGCAGACGAAGGGGTTTCGGGACGGAGACCCAGTACTTC.

The V call is TRBV7-9, the J call TRBJ1-1; TRBD1 might be the D (6 bases). The germline V gene encodes CDR1 SEHNR and CDR2 FQNEAQ (reference sequence). This CDR3 has 15 residues. The V end was cut by 10 bases, the J end by 4 bases, with 22 bases between. The CDR3 sequence is CATTIPLGGLTEAFF. The CDR3 DNA follows: TGTGCCACCACGATACCCCTCGGGGGGCTCACTGAAGCTTTCTTT. The full variable domain, in which reference TRBV7-9 and TRBJ1-1 provide the parts outside the CDR3, is DTGVSQNPRHKITKRGQNVTFRCDPISEHNRLYWYRQTLGQGPEFLTYFQNEAQLEKSRLLSDRFSAERPKGSFSTLEIQRTEQGDSAMYLCATTIPLGGLTEAFFGQGTRLTVV.

The rearrangement links TRBV28 to TRBJ1-1; D is uncertain. Germline V lookup: CDR1 MDHEN, CDR2 SYDVKM. This CDR3 spans 12 amino acids. Trimming took off 4 bases at V and 4 bases at J, with 7 bases between the two ends. CDR3 DNA sequence: TGTGCCAGCAGTTCCGTCCGCACTGAAGCTTTCTTT. This codes for CASSSVRTEAFF.

This chain joins TRBV4-3 and TRBJ2-3, with no clear D. This CDR3 contains 14 residues. V gave up 0 bases and J gave up 6 bases, with 10 bases separating them. CDR1 is LGHNA, CDR2 YSLEER, per germline. CDR3 sequence (DNA): TGCGCCAGCAGCCAAGACGTAAATGGGGATACGCAGTATTTT. Its protein product is CASSQDVNGDTQYF.

In its sample, this clone was seen once. The chain recombines TRBV9 with TRBJ1-5; no firm D call. Looked up from germline, CDR1 is SGDLS and CDR2 is YYNGEE. Trimming cost V 0 bases and J 7 bases, with 8 bases left between them. The CDR3 is 13 amino acids. CDR3: CASSVGPGQPQHF. The CDR3 DNA reads as TGTGCCAGCAGCGTAGGGCCTGGCCAGCCCCAGCATTTT.

This clone was seen once. The chain links TRBV9 to TRBJ2-2, with 12 bases aligning to TRBD2. V shed 0 bases, J shed 5 bases, and the junction held 5 bases outside the gene matches. Germline-derived CDR1 and CDR2 are SGDLS and YYNGEE. CDR3 size: 17 residues. The CDR3 is CASSVGLAGVGTGELFF. For the CDR3, the DNA is TGTGCCAGCAGCGTAGGACTAGCGGGAGTAGGAACCGGGGAGCTGTTTTTT.